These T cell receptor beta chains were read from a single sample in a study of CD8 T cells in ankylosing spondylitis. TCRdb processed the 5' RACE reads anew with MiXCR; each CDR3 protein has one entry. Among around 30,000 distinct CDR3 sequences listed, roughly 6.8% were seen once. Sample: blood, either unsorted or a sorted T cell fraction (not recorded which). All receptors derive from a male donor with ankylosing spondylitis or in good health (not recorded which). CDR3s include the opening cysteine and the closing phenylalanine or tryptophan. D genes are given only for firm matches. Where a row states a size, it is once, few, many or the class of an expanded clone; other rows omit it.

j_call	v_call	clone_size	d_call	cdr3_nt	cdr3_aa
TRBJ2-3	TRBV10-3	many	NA	TGTGCCATCAGTGAGTCCGAACAGGGATTCACAGATACGCAGTATTTT	CAISESEQGFTDTQYF
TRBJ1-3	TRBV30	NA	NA	TGTGCCTGGAGGAGGGGAGGAGATGGAAACACCATATATTTT	CAWRRGGDGNTIYF
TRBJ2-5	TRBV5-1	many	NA	TGCGCCAGCAGCTTGGGGCCCCAAGAGACCCAGTACTTC	CASSLGPQETQYF
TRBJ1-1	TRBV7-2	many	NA	TGTGCCAGCAGCTTAGAAGGAGGGGGGACTGAAGCTTTCTTT	CASSLEGGGTEAFF
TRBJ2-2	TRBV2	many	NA	TGTGCCAGCACCTTTGATGGCACCTCCGCGACGACCGGGGAGCTGTTTTTT	CASTFDGTSATTGELFF
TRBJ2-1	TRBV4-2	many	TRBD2	TGTGCCAGCAGCCAAGATTCGGGAGGGCGCTCCTACAATGAGCAGTTCTTC	CASSQDSGGRSYNEQFF
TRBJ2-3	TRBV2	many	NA	TGTGCCAGCAGAGGACTCACTCGCACAGATACGCAGTATTTT	CASRGLTRTDTQYF
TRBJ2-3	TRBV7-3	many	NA	TGTGCCAGCAGCTTAATGGACACAGATACGCAGTATTTT	CASSLMDTDTQYF
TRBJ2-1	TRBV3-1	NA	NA	TGTGCCAGCAGCCAAGATGGGAGCGGAGGGAGTGAGCAGTTCTTC	CASSQDGSGGSEQFF
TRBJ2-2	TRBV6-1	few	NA	TGTGCCAGCAGCCCCGGACTCTCTTACACCGGGGAGCTGTTTTTT	CASSPGLSYTGELFF
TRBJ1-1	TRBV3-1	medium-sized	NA	TGTGCCAGCAGCTCCCGACAGGCTTTGAACACTGAAGCTTTCTTT	CASSSRQALNTEAFF
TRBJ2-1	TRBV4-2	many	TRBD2	TGTGCCAGCAGCCAAGAGACCTCACTAGCGGGAGGGGGCAAAGAGCAGTTCTTC	CASSQETSLAGGGKEQFF
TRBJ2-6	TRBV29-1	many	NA	TGCAGCGTTTCCTCTGGGGCCAACGTCCTGACTTTC	CSVSSGANVLTF
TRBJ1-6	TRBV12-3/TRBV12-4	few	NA	TGTGCCAGCAGTTTCAGTAATTCACCCCTCCACTTT	CASSFSNSPLHF
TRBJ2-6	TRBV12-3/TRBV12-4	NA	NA	TGTGCCAGCTGTCCTACGGTTGACGTCCACTCCTCTGGGGCCAACGTCCTGACTTTC	CASCPTVDVHSSGANVLTF
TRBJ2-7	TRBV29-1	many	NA	TGCAGCGTTGAAGAAGGAGGCAGCGGCTACGAGCAGTACTTC	CSVEEGGSGYEQYF
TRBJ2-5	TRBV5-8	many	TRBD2	TGTGCCAGCAGCTTGGGGGTAGCGGGAGAACTTGAGACCCAGTACTTC	CASSLGVAGELETQYF
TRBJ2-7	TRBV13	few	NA	TGTGCCAGCAGCTTAGAGGCGAACTACGAGCAGTACTTC	CASSLEANYEQYF
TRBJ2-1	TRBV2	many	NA	TGTGCCAGCACAGACTTTCCGAGCTCCTACAATGAGCAGTTCTTC	CASTDFPSSYNEQFF
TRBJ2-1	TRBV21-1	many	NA	TGTGCCAGCAGCAAAGAGGGTAGCGGGAGTAATGAGCAGTTCTTC	CASSKEGSGSNEQFF
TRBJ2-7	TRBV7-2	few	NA	TGTGCCAGCAGCTTCTTAGGGGGGAGAAATGAGCAGTACTTC	CASSFLGGRNEQYF
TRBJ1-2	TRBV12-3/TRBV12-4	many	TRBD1	TGTGCCAGCAGTCCCGGGACAGGGGGCAGCTACACCTTC	CASSPGTGGSYTF
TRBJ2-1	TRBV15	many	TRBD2	TGTGCCACCAGCGAAGCGGGGAGCTACAATGAGCAGTTCTTC	CATSEAGSYNEQFF
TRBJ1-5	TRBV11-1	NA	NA	TGTGCCAGCAGCTCGCAGGTTAATCAGCCCCAGCATTTT	CASSSQVNQPQHF
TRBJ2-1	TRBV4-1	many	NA	TGCGCCAGCAGTAGACTAGATATGATTTCCTACAATGAGCAGTTCTTC	CASSRLDMISYNEQFF
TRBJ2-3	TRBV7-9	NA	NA	TGTGCCAGCAGCCGCCCGGGAATGGGAGGCACAGATACGCAGTATTTT	CASSRPGMGGTDTQYF
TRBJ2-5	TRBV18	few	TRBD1	TGTGCCAGCTCACCCCCGACAGGGGGCGAGGGAGGGAAGATGGAGACCCAGTACTTC	CASSPPTGGEGGKMETQYF
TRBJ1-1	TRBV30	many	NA	TGTGCCAACTCGGCCCAATCGGGCACTGAAGCTTTCTTT	CANSAQSGTEAFF
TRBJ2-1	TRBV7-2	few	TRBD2	TGTGCCAGCAGCTCCTATCAGCGAGTAGCGGGAGAGTTCTTC	CASSSYQRVAGEFF
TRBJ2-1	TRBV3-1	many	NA	TGTGCCAGCAGCCCGGAACCGGGACTCCTCAATGAGCAGTTCTTC	CASSPEPGLLNEQFF
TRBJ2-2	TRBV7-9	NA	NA	TGTGCCAGCAGCTTCGGGCTAGCGAACACCGGGGAGCTGTTTTTT	CASSFGLANTGELFF
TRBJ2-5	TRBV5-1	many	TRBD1	TGCGCCAGCAGGGGACAGATGGGAGAGACCCAGTACTTC	CASRGQMGETQYF
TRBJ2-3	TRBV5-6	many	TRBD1	TGTGCCAGCAGCGCCGCCACAGGGGGCCCCACAGATACGCAGTATTTT	CASSAATGGPTDTQYF
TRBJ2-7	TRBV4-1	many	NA	TGCGCCAGCAGCCAAGGGCTAGCTTCCTACGAGCAGTACTTC	CASSQGLASYEQYF
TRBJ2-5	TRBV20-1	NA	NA	TGCAGTGCTAGATACATGGGGGAGACCCAGTACTTC	CSARYMGETQYF
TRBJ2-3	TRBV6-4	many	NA	TGTGCCAGCAGTGTTTTCCCGGGGGATACGCAGTATTTT	CASSVFPGDTQYF
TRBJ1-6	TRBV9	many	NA	TGTGCCAGCAGCGTACCGGGGGACCATTCACCCCTCCACTTT	CASSVPGDHSPLHF
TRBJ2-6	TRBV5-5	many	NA	TGTGCCAGCAGCTTTGGGGTCGGGGCCAACGTCCTGACTTTC	CASSFGVGANVLTF
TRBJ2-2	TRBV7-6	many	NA	TGTGCCAGCAAGGCCCTGGTGGAAACTATGCCCGGGGAGCTGTTTTTT	CASKALVETMPGELFF
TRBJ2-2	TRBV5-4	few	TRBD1	TGTGCCATGGGCGGTGGGGGACAGTCCGGGGAGCTGTTTTTT	CAMGGGGQSGELFF
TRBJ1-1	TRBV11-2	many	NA	TGTGCCAGCAGCGGGAGCTGGTCGAACACTGAAGCTTTCTTT	CASSGSWSNTEAFF
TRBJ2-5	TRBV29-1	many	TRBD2	TGCAGCGTTGGAGCGGGAGGACAAGAGACCCAGTACTTC	CSVGAGGQETQYF